This T cell receptor (beta chain) was identified in a study of T-cell reconstitution after alpha-beta-depleted transplantation in children. Ten or more counts support this clonotype. CDR3 size: 17 residues. CDR1 and CDR2 from the germline V gene are DFQATT and SNEGSKA (reference sequence). The V and J ends lost 4 bases and 0 bases respectively, with 22 bases between them. For TCRbeta, the library was prepared with unique molecular identifiers. A single record per CDR3 protein comes from TCRdb applying MiXCR to the PCR reads. The sample has 70,000 to 100,000 distinct CDR3 sequences, roughly an eighth seen once; the top ten hold 11% to 15%.

Material: PBMCs from the stem cell graft donor, obtained from the stem cell graft. The receptor comes from a human donor who donated a stem cell graft to a child with inherited bone marrow failure. The gene calls are TRBV20-1 and TRBJ2-7, with D tentatively TRBD2 (5 bases). The DNA for the CDR3 is TGCAGTGCTACCCCGGGCCGGGGATGGGAGTACTCCTACGAGCAGTACTTC. It translates to CSATPGRGWEYSYEQYF.